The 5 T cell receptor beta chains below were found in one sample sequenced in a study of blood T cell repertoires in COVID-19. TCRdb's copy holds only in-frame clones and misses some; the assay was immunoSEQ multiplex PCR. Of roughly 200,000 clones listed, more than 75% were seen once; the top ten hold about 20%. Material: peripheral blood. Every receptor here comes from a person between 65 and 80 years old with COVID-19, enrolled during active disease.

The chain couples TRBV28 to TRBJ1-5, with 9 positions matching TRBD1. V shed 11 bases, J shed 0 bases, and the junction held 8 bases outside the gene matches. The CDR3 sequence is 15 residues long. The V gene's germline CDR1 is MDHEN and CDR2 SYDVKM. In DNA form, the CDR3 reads TGTGCCGGCTCCCGGGACAGGGTTAGCAATCAGCCCCAGCATTTT. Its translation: CAGSRDRVSNQPQHF. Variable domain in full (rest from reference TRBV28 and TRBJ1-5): DVKVTQSSRYLVKRTGEKVFLECVQDMDHENMFWYRQDPGLGLRLIYFSYDVKMKEKGDIPEGYSVSREKKERFSLILESASTNQTSMYLCAGSRDRVSNQPQHFGDGTRLSIL.

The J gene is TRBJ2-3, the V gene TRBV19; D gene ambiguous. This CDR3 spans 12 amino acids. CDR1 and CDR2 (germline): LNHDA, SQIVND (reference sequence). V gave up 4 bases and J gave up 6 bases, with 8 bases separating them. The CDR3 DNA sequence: TGTGCCAGTAGTAACTTCCGTGATACGCAGTATTTT. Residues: CASSNFRDTQYF.

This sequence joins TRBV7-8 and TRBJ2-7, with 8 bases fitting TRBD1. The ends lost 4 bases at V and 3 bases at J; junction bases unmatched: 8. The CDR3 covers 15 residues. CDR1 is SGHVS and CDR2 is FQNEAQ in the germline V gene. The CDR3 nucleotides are TGTGCCAGCAGCTCGACCGACAGGGGAAACTACGAGCAGTACTTC. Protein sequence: CASSSTDRGNYEQYF.

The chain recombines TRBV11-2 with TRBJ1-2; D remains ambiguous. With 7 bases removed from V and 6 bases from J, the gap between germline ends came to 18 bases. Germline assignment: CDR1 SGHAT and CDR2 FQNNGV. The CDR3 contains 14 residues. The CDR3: CASNEGGRGDGYTF. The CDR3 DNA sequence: TGTGCCAGCAACGAGGGAGGGCGGGGAGATGGCTACACCTTC. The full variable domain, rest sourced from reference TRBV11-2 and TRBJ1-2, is EAGVAQSPRYKIIEKRQSVAFWCNPISGHATLYWYQQILGQGPKLLIQFQNNGVVDDSQLPKDRFSAERLKGVDSTLKIQPAKLEDSAVYLCASNEGGRGDGYTFGSGTRLTVV.

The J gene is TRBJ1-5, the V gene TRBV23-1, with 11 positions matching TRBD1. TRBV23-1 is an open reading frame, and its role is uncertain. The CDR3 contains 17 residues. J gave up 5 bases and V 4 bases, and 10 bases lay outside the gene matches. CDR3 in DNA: TGCGCCAGCAGTCGGGGGACAGGGGGTCGGTTGTATCAGCCCCAGCATTTT. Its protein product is CASSRGTGGRLYQPQHF.